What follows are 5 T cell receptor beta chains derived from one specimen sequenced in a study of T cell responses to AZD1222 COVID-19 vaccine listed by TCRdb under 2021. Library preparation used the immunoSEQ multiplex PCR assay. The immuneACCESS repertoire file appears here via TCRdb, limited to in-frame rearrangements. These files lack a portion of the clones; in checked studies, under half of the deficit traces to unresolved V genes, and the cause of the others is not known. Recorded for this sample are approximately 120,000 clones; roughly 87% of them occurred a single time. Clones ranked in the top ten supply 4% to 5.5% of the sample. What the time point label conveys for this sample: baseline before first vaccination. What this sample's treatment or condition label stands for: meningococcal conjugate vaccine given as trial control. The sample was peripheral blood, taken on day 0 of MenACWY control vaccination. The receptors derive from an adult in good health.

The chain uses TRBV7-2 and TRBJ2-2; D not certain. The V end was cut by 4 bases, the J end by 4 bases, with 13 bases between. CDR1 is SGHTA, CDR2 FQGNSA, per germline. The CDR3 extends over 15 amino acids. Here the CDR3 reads CASSYGDRATGELFF. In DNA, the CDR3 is TGTGCCAGCAGCTACGGTGATCGGGCCACCGGGGAGCTGTTTTTT.

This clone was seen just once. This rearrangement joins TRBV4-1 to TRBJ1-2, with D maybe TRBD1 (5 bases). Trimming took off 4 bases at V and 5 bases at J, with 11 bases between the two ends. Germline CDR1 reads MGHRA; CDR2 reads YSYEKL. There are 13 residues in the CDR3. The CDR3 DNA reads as TGCGCCAGCAGCCCAACAGGAGTTTATGGCTACACCTTC. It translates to CASSPTGVYGYTF.

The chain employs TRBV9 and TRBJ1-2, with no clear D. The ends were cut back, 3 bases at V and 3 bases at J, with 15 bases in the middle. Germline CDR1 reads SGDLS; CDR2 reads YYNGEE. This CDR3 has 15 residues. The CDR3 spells CASSGARWDDYGYTF. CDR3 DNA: TGTGCCAGCAGCGGTGCAAGGTGGGATGACTATGGCTACACCTTC.

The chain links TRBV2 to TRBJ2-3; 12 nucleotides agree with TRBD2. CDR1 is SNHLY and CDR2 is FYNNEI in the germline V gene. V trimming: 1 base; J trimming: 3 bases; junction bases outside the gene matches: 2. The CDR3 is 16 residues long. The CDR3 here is CASSEETSGGTDTQYF. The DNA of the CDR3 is TGTGCCAGCAGTGAAGAGACTAGCGGGGGAACAGATACGCAGTATTTT.

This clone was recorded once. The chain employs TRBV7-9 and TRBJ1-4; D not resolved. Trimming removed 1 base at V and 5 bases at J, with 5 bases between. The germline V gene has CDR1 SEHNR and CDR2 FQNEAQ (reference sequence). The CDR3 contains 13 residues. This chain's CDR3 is CASSLGENEKLFF. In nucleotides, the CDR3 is TGTGCCAGCAGCTTAGGGGAAAATGAAAAACTGTTTTTT.